A single TCR beta chain is shown here with its context. What it binds is not known. Amplification targeted the TCR beta CDR3 regions, with RNA transcripts as the source material. First-round RT-PCR employed HTBI primers, with a second-round multiplex PCR after it. A single record per CDR3 protein comes from TCRdb applying MiXCR to the multiplex PCR reads. The data contain 600,000 to 950,000 distinct CDR3 sequences, approximately 40% of them singletons. The sample belongs to a study of Graves' ophthalmopathy and Graves' hyperthyroidism. Study-level points and caveats: Stable hyperthyroidism and ophthalmopathy were told apart by a 13-signature model, which achieved 85% to 90% sensitivity and roughly 80% specificity.

Other autoimmune disease, uncontrolled infection, pregnancy and lactation led to exclusion. Diagnostic conclusions were grounded in clinical symptoms, serum thyroxine, TRAb, thyroid ultrasound and orbital computed tomography. The TCR originated in an adult man with Graves' ophthalmopathy. The sample was peripheral blood.

CDR3 coding DNA: TGTGCCAGCAGTTCGTTCGGCGGCTTCTCTGGAAACACCATATATTTT. Its translation: CASSSFGGFSGNTIYF. This rearrangement joins TRBV6-5 to TRBJ1-3; D unresolved. Deletions cut 4 bases from V and 0 bases from J, with 13 bases between. There are 16 residues in the CDR3. The germline CDR1 and CDR2 sequences are MNHEY and SVGAGI.